The 5 T cell receptor beta chains below were found in one sample sequenced in a study of cytomegalovirus exposure and HLA in healthy donors. Data came from immunoSEQ multiplex PCR; TCRdb stores just in-frame clones and leaves some out. Of some 200,000 clones listed, 65% to 90% were seen once; the top ten hold around an eighth. The specimen was PBMCs. These receptors came from a woman aged 25-40 years in good health and CMV-seropositive.

The chain links TRBV2 to TRBJ2-2; the match to TRBD2 covers 10 bases. With 4 bases clipped from V and 3 bases from J, the junction kept 8 bases outside the gene matches. The V gene's germline CDR1 is SNHLY and CDR2 FYNNEI. This CDR3 contains 17 residues. CDR3 loop: CASSGPSGRLYTGELFF. Written as DNA, the CDR3 is TGTGCCAGCAGTGGGCCTAGCGGGAGACTTTACACCGGGGAGCTGTTTTTT. Using reference TRBV2 and TRBJ2-2 for the parts outside the CDR3, the full variable domain is EPEVTQTPSHQVTQMGQEVILRCVPISNHLYFYWYRQILGQKVEFLVSFYNNEISEKSEIFDDQFSVERPDGSNFTLKIRSTKLEDSAMYFCASSGPSGRLYTGELFFGEGSRLTVL.

The V gene is TRBV7-9, the J gene TRBJ2-5; 7 bases are a match to TRBD1. Per germline, CDR1 SEHNR and CDR2 FQNEAQ (reference sequence). There are 16 residues in the CDR3. V shed 5 bases and J 5 bases; nucleotides not matched to a gene: 14. CDR3 bases: TGTGCCAGCAGCACCAATTTACAGGGGTTAGTGGAGACCCAGTACTTC. Its translation is CASSTNLQGLVETQYF. Full variable domain (missing parts from reference TRBV7-9 and TRBJ2-5): DTGVSQNPRHKITKRGQNVTFRCDPISEHNRLYWYRQTLGQGPEFLTYFQNEAQLEKSRLLSDRFSAERPKGSFSTLEIQRTEQGDSAMYLCASSTNLQGLVETQYFGPGTRLLVL.

The chain has TRBV6-5 and TRBJ1-5; no firm D call. Trimming shortened V by 6 bases and J by 7 bases, and 16 bases separated the two germline ends. Germline V lookup: CDR1 MNHEY, CDR2 SVGAGI. The CDR3 is 14 residues long. The CDR3 coding sequence is TGTGCCAGCAGAAAAGCCATTGAAATCCAGCCCCAGCATTTT. This codes for CASRKAIEIQPQHF.

This clone was counted a single time. V usage is TRBV5-1 and J usage is TRBJ2-5, with D maybe TRBD2 (5 bases). CDR3 length: 13 residues. The germline V and J ends were trimmed by 2 bases and 2 bases, with 7 bases remaining between them. Germline loops: CDR1 SGHRS, CDR2 YFSETQ. The CDR3, as DNA: TGCGCCAGCAGCTTTTCGGGGCAAGAGACCCAGTACTTC. This gives the protein CASSFSGQETQYF.

This clone showed up just once. V is TRBV5-4 and J is TRBJ1-2; D is ambiguous. Per germline, CDR1 SGHNT and CDR2 YYREEE (reference sequence). V lost 0 bases and J lost 5, with 11 bases in between. This CDR3 spans 14 amino acids. The chain's CDR3 is CASSLVGDTYGYTF. In DNA form, the CDR3 reads TGTGCCAGCAGCTTGGTGGGTGACACGTATGGCTACACCTTC. Full variable domain (outside the CDR3, taken from reference TRBV5-4 and TRBJ1-2): ETGVTQSPTHLIKTRGQQVTLRCSSQSGHNTVSWYQQALGQGPQFIFQYYREEENGRGNFPPRFSGLQFPNYSSELNVNALELDDSALYLCASSLVGDTYGYTFGSGTRLTVV.